This passage covers 3 T cell receptor beta chains from one sample sequenced in a study of OX40 agonist ivuxolimab in advanced cancers. TCRdb's table, derived via immunoSEQ multiplex PCR, lists solely in-frame clones and lacks some. The sample includes roughly 79,000 clones, about 92% seen only once; the top ten take nearly 0.55%. Sample: CD4+ or CD8+ T cells sorted from blood, taken in a trial of the OX40 agonist ivuxolimab. The source is an adult with an advanced solid tumor such as melanoma, head and neck, liver or kidney cancer.

The gene calls are TRBV5-1 and TRBJ1-1; D perhaps matches TRBD1 (6 bases). Germline CDR1 reads SGHRS; CDR2 reads YFSETQ. The V gene lost 1 base and the J gene lost 11 bases, with 12 bases spanning the gap. The CDR3 sequence is 12 residues long. For the CDR3, the DNA is TGCGCCAGCAGCTTGACAGGGAGCATTGCTTTCTTT. It specifies CASSLTGSIAFF.

The rearrangement joins TRBV6-5 to TRBJ2-2; the D gene is possibly TRBD2 (6 bases). From germline, CDR1 is MNHEY and CDR2 SVGAGI. The CDR3 length is 16 residues. Trimming cost V 4 bases and J 5 bases, with 17 bases left between them. The CDR3 DNA is TGTGCCAGCAGTTTGGAAGGAGGGTCGTGGACCGGGGAGCTGTTTTTT. Its translation is CASSLEGGSWTGELFF.

V is TRBV11-3 and J is TRBJ2-6; tentative D call: TRBD2 (6 bases). The V gene lost 4 bases and the J gene lost 0 bases, with 10 bases spanning the gap. The CDR3 spans 16 residues. Germline lookup yields CDR1 SGHNT and CDR2 YENEEA. The CDR3 region has the DNA TGTGCCAGCAGCTGGGGACTCTCCTCTGGGGCCAACGTCCTGACTTTC. Its translation: CASSWGLSSGANVLTF.